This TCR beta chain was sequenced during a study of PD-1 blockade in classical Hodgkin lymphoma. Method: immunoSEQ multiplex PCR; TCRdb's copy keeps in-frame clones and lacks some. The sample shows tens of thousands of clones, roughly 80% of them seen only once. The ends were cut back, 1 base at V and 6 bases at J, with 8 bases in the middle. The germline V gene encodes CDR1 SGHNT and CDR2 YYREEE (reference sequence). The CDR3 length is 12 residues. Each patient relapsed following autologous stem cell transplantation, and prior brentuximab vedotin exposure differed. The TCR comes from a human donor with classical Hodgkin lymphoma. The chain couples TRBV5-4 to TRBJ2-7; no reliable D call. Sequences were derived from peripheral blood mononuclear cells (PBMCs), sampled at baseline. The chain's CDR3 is CASSLSHSEQYF. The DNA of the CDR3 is TGTGCCAGCAGCTTGAGTCATAGCGAGCAGTACTTC.